This is a list of T cell receptor beta chains from one sample in a study of response to subunit inactivated influenza vaccine. TCRdb reanalysed the RT-PCR reads using MiXCR and keeps one entry per CDR3 protein. The table lists 700,000 to 900,000 distinct CDR3 sequences, 20% to 25% of them singletons. The sample in question was PBMCs from blood, obtained 4 to 6 days after vaccination. The origin of the receptors is a man aged 50 or older who received an inactivated influenza vaccine. Both conserved end residues are part of each CDR3. D genes are given only for firm matches. Not every row has a clone size; where given, it reads once, few, many or a size class.

CDR3 length	D gene	J gene	V gene	clone size	CDR3 protein	CDR3 DNA
14	.	TRBJ1-5	TRBV6-1	.	CASSLNRVEQPQHF	TGTGCCAGCAGCCTCAACAGGGTGGAGCAGCCCCAGCATTTT
14	TRBD1	TRBJ2-7	TRBV20-1	few	CSANRDRDWYEQYF	TGCAGCGCCAACCGGGACAGGGACTGGTACGAGCAGTACTTC
16	TRBD1	TRBJ2-2	TRBV20-1	many	CSARDGWTGSTGELFF	TGCAGTGCTAGAGATGGTTGGACAGGTTCCACCGGGGAGCTGTTTTTT
13	.	TRBJ2-1	TRBV7-3	.	CASSRGRRDEQFF	TGTGCCAGCAGCCGGGGGAGGCGGGATGAGCAGTTCTTC
13	.	TRBJ2-7	TRBV4-2	.	CASSHLRDVEQYF	TGTGCCAGCAGCCACCTACGGGACGTTGAGCAGTACTTC
16	TRBD1	TRBJ1-5	TRBV6-2/TRBV6-3	few	CASSLTGVYSNQPQHF	TGTGCCAGCAGCCTAACAGGGGTCTATAGCAATCAGCCCCAGCATTTT
18	TRBD1	TRBJ2-7	TRBV28	.	CASSLYGTGTGEAYEQYF	TGTGCCAGCAGTTTATACGGGACCGGGACAGGGGAAGCCTACGAGCAGTACTTC
15	.	TRBJ1-1	TRBV13	few	CASSYNRNMNTEAFF	TGTGCCAGCAGCTACAACAGAAACATGAACACTGAAGCTTTCTTT
14	.	TRBJ1-1	TRBV9	.	CASSLNSQGTEAFF	TGTGCCAGCAGCCTTAACTCACAGGGCACTGAAGCTTTCTTT
15	.	TRBJ1-2	TRBV12-3/TRBV12-4	.	CASSLALTVNYGYTF	TGTGCCAGCAGTTTAGCGCTTACAGTTAACTATGGCTACACCTTC
15	.	TRBJ2-1	TRBV7-9	.	CASSLALGQHNEQFF	TGTGCCAGCAGCTTAGCGCTAGGACAGCACAATGAGCAGTTCTTC
14	.	TRBJ2-5	TRBV5-1	.	CASSYRGAQETQYF	TGCGCCAGCAGCTACCGGGGGGCCCAAGAGACCCAGTACTTC
16	TRBD2	TRBJ2-5	TRBV27	few	CASSKGASGSWETQYF	TGTGCCAGCTCAAAGGGGGCTAGCGGGAGTTGGGAGACCCAGTACTTC
14	.	TRBJ1-5	TRBV7-2	.	CASSLVPGDQPQHF	TGTGCCAGCAGCTTAGTGCCAGGGGATCAGCCCCAGCATTTT
16	TRBD1	TRBJ1-2	TRBV27	few	CASSFLNPGQGNGYTF	TGTGCCAGCAGTTTTTTGAATCCGGGACAGGGGAATGGCTACACCTTC
12	.	TRBJ2-1	TRBV29-1	.	CSVAPSRTEKFF	TGCAGCGTTGCCCCGAGTAGGACTGAGAAGTTCTTC
15	TRBD1	TRBJ2-7	TRBV12-3/TRBV12-4	.	CASSRGQGDRDEQYF	TGTGCCAGCAGCCGCGGACAGGGCGATAGAGACGAGCAGTACTTC
14	TRBD1	TRBJ2-3	TRBV20-1	few	CSATRQGLTDTQYF	TGCAGTGCTACCCGACAGGGATTGACAGATACGCAGTATTTT
14	.	TRBJ2-7	TRBV6-5	.	CASSYRTETYEQYF	TGTGCCAGCAGTTACAGGACAGAGACCTACGAGCAGTACTTC
16	.	TRBJ1-3	TRBV3-1	.	CASSLAGAYSGNTIYF	TGTGCCAGCAGTCTCGCCGGGGCCTACTCTGGAAACACCATATATTTT
15	.	TRBJ2-3	TRBV7-2	.	CASSLAAPRGDTQYF	TGTGCCAGCAGCCTTGCGGCTCCCCGAGGGGATACGCAGTATTTT
13	TRBD1	TRBJ2-7	TRBV27	.	CASSPQTGHEQYF	TGTGCCAGCAGTCCCCAGACAGGGCACGAGCAGTACTTC
15	TRBD1	TRBJ2-7	TRBV9	few	CASTPDNRGSYEQYF	TGTGCCAGCACCCCCGACAACAGGGGTTCCTACGAGCAGTACTTC
12	.	TRBJ2-7	TRBV20-1	few	CSALGQTYEQYF	TGCAGTGCTTTAGGACAGACCTACGAGCAGTACTTC
14	TRBD1	TRBJ1-3	TRBV29-1	.	CSVGETGRGNTIYF	TGCAGCGTTGGAGAGACAGGGCGAGGAAACACCATATATTTT
13	.	TRBJ2-7	TRBV25-1	.	CASSEYSQGKQYF	TGTGCCAGCAGTGAATATAGTCAGGGGAAGCAGTACTTC
13	.	TRBJ1-2	TRBV20-1	few	CSARDYRGGGYTF	TGCAGTGCTAGAGATTATAGGGGCGGCGGCTACACCTTC
12	.	TRBJ2-2	TRBV29-1	many	CSVVTGAGELFF	TGCAGCGTCGTGACCGGGGCCGGGGAGCTGTTTTTT
14	.	TRBJ2-7	TRBV12-3/TRBV12-4	.	CASSFSGQTYEQYF	TGTGCCAGCAGTTTTTCTGGACAGACCTACGAGCAGTACTTC
11	.	TRBJ2-5	TRBV7-2	few	CASSLGQTQYF	TGTGCCAGCAGCTTAGGGCAGACCCAGTACTTC
15	TRBD1	TRBJ1-6	TRBV15	few	CATSRGTTGDSPLHF	TGTGCCACCAGCAGAGGGACGACAGGGGATTCACCCCTCCACTTT
13	TRBD1	TRBJ1-2	TRBV29-1	few	CSVVDRDSHGYTF	TGCAGCGTGGTAGACCGGGACAGCCATGGCTACACCTTC
15	TRBD1	TRBJ1-5	TRBV20-1	few	CSAVTGEYSNQPQHF	TGCAGTGCCGTAACAGGGGAATATAGCAATCAGCCCCAGCATTTT
14	.	TRBJ2-3	TRBV28	few	CASSRLMKADTQYF	TGTGCCAGCAGTCGACTCATGAAGGCAGATACGCAGTATTTT
15	.	TRBJ1-3	TRBV6-1	once	CASTPGAMDGNTIYF	TGTGCCAGCACCCCCGGGGCTATGGATGGAAACACCATATATTTT